This is a list of T cell receptor beta chains from one sample in a study of blood T cells in healthy people across ages. From the 5' RACE reads, TCRdb called clonotypes with MiXCR, one entry per CDR3 protein. The sample holds more than 450,000 distinct CDR3 sequences, about a quarter seen once. This same sample was also part of a study on T cells of mothers and their children.

Sequenced input: blood. The receptors stem from a boy aged 2 to 10 in good health. The CDR3 runs from the conserved cysteine through the conserved F or W. Fields, in order: D gene, clone size, V gene, J gene, CDR3 DNA, CDR3 protein. A D gene is named only where the DNA matches it firmly. For some rows the clone size is stated as once, few or many, or as a class when expanded; others skip it.

D gene: -; clone size: -; V gene: TRBV9; J gene: TRBJ2-1; CDR3 DNA: TGTGCCAGCAGCGCTCCAGAAAACTCCTACAATGAGCAGTTCTTC; CDR3 protein: CASSAPENSYNEQFF
D gene: -; clone size: -; V gene: TRBV12-3/TRBV12-4; J gene: TRBJ1-4; CDR3 DNA: TGTGCCAGCAGGCGAACGGAAAAACTGTTTTTT; CDR3 protein: CASRRTEKLFF
D gene: -; clone size: -; V gene: TRBV14; J gene: TRBJ2-7; CDR3 DNA: TGTGCCAGCAGCCGTGGGGGGAGGTCCGAGCAGTACTTC; CDR3 protein: CASSRGGRSEQYF
D gene: TRBD1; clone size: -; V gene: TRBV3-1; J gene: TRBJ2-5; CDR3 DNA: TGTGCCAGCAGCCCGGATACCTTACAGACAGGGAAGTTCTTC; CDR3 protein: CASSPDTLQTGKFF
D gene: -; clone size: -; V gene: TRBV7-8; J gene: TRBJ2-5; CDR3 DNA: TGTGCCAGCAGCTTAGGGGCCCCTGGTGAGACCCAGTACTTC; CDR3 protein: CASSLGAPGETQYF
D gene: TRBD2; clone size: -; V gene: TRBV10-3; J gene: TRBJ2-7; CDR3 DNA: TGTGCCATCAAAGGACTAGCGGGATTTTCCTACGAGCAGTACTTC; CDR3 protein: CAIKGLAGFSYEQYF
D gene: -; clone size: -; V gene: TRBV7-2; J gene: TRBJ1-1; CDR3 DNA: TGTGCCAGCAGCTCGGGACACTCGAACACTGAAGCTTTCTTT; CDR3 protein: CASSSGHSNTEAFF
D gene: TRBD2; clone size: -; V gene: TRBV12-3/TRBV12-4; J gene: TRBJ2-3; CDR3 DNA: TGTGCCAGCAGGAGAGGACTAGCGGGAGGGCCAGGACGTTTAGATACGCAGTATTTT; CDR3 protein: CASRRGLAGGPGRLDTQYF
D gene: TRBD1; clone size: few; V gene: TRBV5-1; J gene: TRBJ2-1; CDR3 DNA: TGCGCCAGCAGCTCGGGACAGGGGGCGGGTGATGAGCAGTTCTTC; CDR3 protein: CASSSGQGAGDEQFF
D gene: TRBD1; clone size: -; V gene: TRBV3-1; J gene: TRBJ1-2; CDR3 DNA: TGTGCCAGCAGCCAAGAGGACAGGGGGCAGGGCTACACCTTC; CDR3 protein: CASSQEDRGQGYTF
D gene: -; clone size: few; V gene: TRBV6-5; J gene: TRBJ1-1; CDR3 DNA: TGTGCCAGCAGTTACGAGGTGTGGGGGAACACTGAAGCTTTCTTT; CDR3 protein: CASSYEVWGNTEAFF
D gene: TRBD2; clone size: few; V gene: TRBV7-9; J gene: TRBJ2-1; CDR3 DNA: TGTGCCAGCAGCTCCGGACTAGCAGAGCCATTGAATGAGCAGTTCTTC; CDR3 protein: CASSSGLAEPLNEQFF
D gene: TRBD1; clone size: few; V gene: TRBV7-9; J gene: TRBJ1-6; CDR3 DNA: TGTGCCAGCAGCTTGGACAGGGCGAGTTCACCCCTCCACTTT; CDR3 protein: CASSLDRASSPLHF
D gene: -; clone size: -; V gene: TRBV19; J gene: TRBJ2-7; CDR3 DNA: TGTGCCAGTAGTCCGACCGACAGAGCCTACGAGCAGTACTTC; CDR3 protein: CASSPTDRAYEQYF
D gene: TRBD1; clone size: -; V gene: TRBV4-1; J gene: TRBJ2-2; CDR3 DNA: TGCGCCAGCAGCCAAGATCAGGGGGCCTCGGACACCGGGGGGCTGTTTTTT; CDR3 protein: CASSQDQGASDTGGLFF
D gene: -; clone size: -; V gene: TRBV6-1; J gene: TRBJ2-1; CDR3 DNA: TGTGCCAGCACCCCTTGGCAGGGTAGGAATGAGCAGTTCTTC; CDR3 protein: CASTPWQGRNEQFF
D gene: -; clone size: -; V gene: TRBV7-2; J gene: TRBJ2-7; CDR3 DNA: TGTGCCAGCAGCTTATGGGGTTCCGAGCAGTACTTC; CDR3 protein: CASSLWGSEQYF
D gene: -; clone size: few; V gene: TRBV20-1; J gene: TRBJ1-3; CDR3 DNA: TGCAGTGCTAGAGGGGGGGCGGATGGAAACACCATATATTTT; CDR3 protein: CSARGGADGNTIYF
D gene: TRBD2; clone size: -; V gene: TRBV12-3/TRBV12-4; J gene: TRBJ2-5; CDR3 DNA: TGTGCCAGCAGCCCTGGACTAGCGGGGGGAATGGAAGGGGAGACCCAGTACTTC; CDR3 protein: CASSPGLAGGMEGETQYF
D gene: -; clone size: -; V gene: TRBV6-1; J gene: TRBJ2-4; CDR3 DNA: TGTGCCAGCAGTGAGGCGTTGAGGATGAAAAACATTCAGTACTTC; CDR3 protein: CASSEALRMKNIQYF
D gene: -; clone size: -; V gene: TRBV9; J gene: TRBJ2-2; CDR3 DNA: TGTGCCAGCAGCGGTAGTCTCAACACCGGGGAGCTGTTTTTT; CDR3 protein: CASSGSLNTGELFF
D gene: -; clone size: -; V gene: TRBV30; J gene: TRBJ2-7; CDR3 DNA: TGTGCCTGGAGACAGGAGACCTACGAGCAGTACTTC; CDR3 protein: CAWRQETYEQYF
D gene: TRBD1; clone size: few; V gene: TRBV27; J gene: TRBJ2-7; CDR3 DNA: TGTGCCAGCAGTTTCAACCCGGGACAGGGCCCCTACGAGCAGTACTTC; CDR3 protein: CASSFNPGQGPYEQYF
D gene: TRBD1; clone size: few; V gene: TRBV19; J gene: TRBJ1-1; CDR3 DNA: TGTGCCAGTAGTATAGGGGAGACAGGGGAAGCTTTCTTT; CDR3 protein: CASSIGETGEAFF
D gene: -; clone size: -; V gene: TRBV12-5; J gene: TRBJ2-5; CDR3 DNA: TGTGCTAGTGGTTTGCCCGGTCGGGGAGAGACCCAGTACTTC; CDR3 protein: CASGLPGRGETQYF
D gene: -; clone size: -; V gene: TRBV5-6; J gene: TRBJ2-1; CDR3 DNA: TGTGCCAGCAGCTTGGTAGGGATGCGGGACTCCTACAATGAGCAGTTCTTC; CDR3 protein: CASSLVGMRDSYNEQFF
D gene: TRBD2; clone size: -; V gene: TRBV9; J gene: TRBJ2-1; CDR3 DNA: TGTGCCAGCAGCGTAGCCCCGGGACTAGCGGGGAATGAGCAGTTCTTC; CDR3 protein: CASSVAPGLAGNEQFF
D gene: -; clone size: -; V gene: TRBV19; J gene: TRBJ2-7; CDR3 DNA: TGTGCCAGTAGTATATCCCGTAGGACTGACGCCGACGAGCAGTACTTC; CDR3 protein: CASSISRRTDADEQYF
D gene: -; clone size: -; V gene: TRBV11-3; J gene: TRBJ2-4; CDR3 DNA: TGTGCCAGCAGCTTAGTCGACGACATTCAGTACTTC; CDR3 protein: CASSLVDDIQYF
D gene: -; clone size: -; V gene: TRBV20-1; J gene: TRBJ1-1; CDR3 DNA: TGCAGTGCTAGAGATCCAGGACGGGGGAACACTGAAGCTTTCTTT; CDR3 protein: CSARDPGRGNTEAFF
D gene: -; clone size: few; V gene: TRBV7-2; J gene: TRBJ2-5; CDR3 DNA: TGTGCCAGCAGCTTAGATAGCGGAGCCTCCTACGAGCAGTGCTTC; CDR3 protein: CASSLDSGASYEQCF
D gene: -; clone size: many; V gene: TRBV13; J gene: TRBJ2-5; CDR3 DNA: TGTGCCAGCAGCTCTAAAGAGACCCAGTACTTC; CDR3 protein: CASSSKETQYF
D gene: TRBD1; clone size: -; V gene: TRBV7-6; J gene: TRBJ1-6; CDR3 DNA: TGTGCCAGCAGCCCCCGACAGGGACCTTTCAATTCACCCCTCCACTTT; CDR3 protein: CASSPRQGPFNSPLHF
D gene: -; clone size: -; V gene: TRBV4-1; J gene: TRBJ1-4; CDR3 DNA: TGCGCCAGCAGCCAAGTAACTCGGCGACTTGATGGTGAAAAACTGTTTTTT; CDR3 protein: CASSQVTRRLDGEKLFF
D gene: -; clone size: -; V gene: TRBV14; J gene: TRBJ2-7; CDR3 DNA: TGTGCCAGCAGCCAAGATAGGACGGACGAGCAGTACTTC; CDR3 protein: CASSQDRTDEQYF
D gene: -; clone size: -; V gene: TRBV6-5; J gene: TRBJ2-4; CDR3 DNA: TGTGCCAGCAGTTACTCGGTCACCCTTAACATTCAGTACTTC; CDR3 protein: CASSYSVTLNIQYF
D gene: -; clone size: -; V gene: TRBV18; J gene: TRBJ2-3; CDR3 DNA: TGTGCCAGCTCACCAAAGGCAGATACGCAGTATTTT; CDR3 protein: CASSPKADTQYF
D gene: TRBD2; clone size: -; V gene: TRBV7-2; J gene: TRBJ2-5; CDR3 DNA: TGTGCCAGCAGCCTGAGCGGGGCCTCCGGGACCCAGTACTTC; CDR3 protein: CASSLSGASGTQYF
D gene: TRBD2; clone size: -; V gene: TRBV18; J gene: TRBJ2-3; CDR3 DNA: TGTGCCAGCTCACCTCTCGGTAGCGGGAGAAGATCAGATACGCAGTATTTT; CDR3 protein: CASSPLGSGRRSDTQYF
D gene: -; clone size: -; V gene: TRBV5-5; J gene: TRBJ1-6; CDR3 DNA: TGTGCCAGCAGCTTGGGGGTCAGTAATTCACCCCTCCACTTT; CDR3 protein: CASSLGVSNSPLHF
D gene: TRBD2; clone size: few; V gene: TRBV4-1; J gene: TRBJ2-2; CDR3 DNA: TGCGCCAGCAGACTTACTAGCGGGAGGGCCCGAACCGGGGAGCTGTTTTTT; CDR3 protein: CASRLTSGRARTGELFF
D gene: TRBD2; clone size: -; V gene: TRBV6-5; J gene: TRBJ2-7; CDR3 DNA: TGTGCCAGCAGCCTCGGGATAGCGGGATTCGAGCAGTACTTC; CDR3 protein: CASSLGIAGFEQYF
D gene: -; clone size: few; V gene: TRBV5-1; J gene: TRBJ1-1; CDR3 DNA: TGCGCCAGCAGCGTGGGTTATCCAGGGGTAAGAACTGAAGCTTTCTTT; CDR3 protein: CASSVGYPGVRTEAFF
D gene: TRBD2; clone size: -; V gene: TRBV3-1; J gene: TRBJ2-2; CDR3 DNA: TGTGCCAGCAGCCAAGACTTCTTAGCGGGGATTAACACCGGGAAGCTGTTTTTT; CDR3 protein: CASSQDFLAGINTGKLFF
D gene: -; clone size: -; V gene: TRBV14; J gene: TRBJ2-1; CDR3 DNA: TGTGCCAGCAGCCCGCTTTCGGGGCCCTACAATGAGCAGTTCTTC; CDR3 protein: CASSPLSGPYNEQFF
D gene: -; clone size: few; V gene: TRBV20-1; J gene: TRBJ2-1; CDR3 DNA: TGCAGTGCTTGGTCTGGGACGGGGAACAATGAGCAGTTCTTC; CDR3 protein: CSAWSGTGNNEQFF
D gene: TRBD2; clone size: -; V gene: TRBV6-6; J gene: TRBJ2-4; CDR3 DNA: TGTGCCAGCTCCTCGCCTGAGACTAGCGGGAAAGGAAAAAACATTCAGTACTTC; CDR3 protein: CASSSPETSGKGKNIQYF
D gene: TRBD1; clone size: -; V gene: TRBV30; J gene: TRBJ1-2; CDR3 DNA: TGTGCCTCCGGGGACAGCAACTATGGCTACACCTTC; CDR3 protein: CASGDSNYGYTF
D gene: -; clone size: -; V gene: TRBV6-6; J gene: TRBJ1-3; CDR3 DNA: TGTGCCAGTATCTCTGGAAACACCATATATTTT; CDR3 protein: CASISGNTIYF